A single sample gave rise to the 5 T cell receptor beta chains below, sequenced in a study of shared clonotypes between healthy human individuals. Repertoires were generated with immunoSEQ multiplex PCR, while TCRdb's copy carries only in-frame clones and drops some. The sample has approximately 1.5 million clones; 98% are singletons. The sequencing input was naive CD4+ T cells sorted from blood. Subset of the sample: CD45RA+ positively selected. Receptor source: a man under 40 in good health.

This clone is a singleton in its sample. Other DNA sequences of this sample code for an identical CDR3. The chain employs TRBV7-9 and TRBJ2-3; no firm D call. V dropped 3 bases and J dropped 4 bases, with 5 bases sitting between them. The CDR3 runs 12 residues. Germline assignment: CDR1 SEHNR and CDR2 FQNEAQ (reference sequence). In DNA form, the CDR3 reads TGTGCCAGCAGCTTTCTGGCAGATACGCAGTATTTT. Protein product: CASSFLADTQYF.

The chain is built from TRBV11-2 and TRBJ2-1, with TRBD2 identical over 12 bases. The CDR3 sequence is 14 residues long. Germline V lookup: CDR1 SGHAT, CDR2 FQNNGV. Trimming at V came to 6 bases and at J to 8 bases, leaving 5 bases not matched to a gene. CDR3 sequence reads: CASRPLAGGHEQFF. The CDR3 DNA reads TGTGCCAGCAGGCCGCTAGCGGGAGGGCATGAGCAGTTCTTC.

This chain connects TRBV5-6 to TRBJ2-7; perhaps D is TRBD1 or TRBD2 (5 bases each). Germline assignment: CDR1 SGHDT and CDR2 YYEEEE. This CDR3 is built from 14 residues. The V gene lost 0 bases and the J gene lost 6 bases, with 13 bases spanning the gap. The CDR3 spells CASSLAPGRGEQYF. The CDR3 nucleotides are TGTGCCAGCAGCTTGGCCCCGGGACGCGGCGAGCAGTACTTC.

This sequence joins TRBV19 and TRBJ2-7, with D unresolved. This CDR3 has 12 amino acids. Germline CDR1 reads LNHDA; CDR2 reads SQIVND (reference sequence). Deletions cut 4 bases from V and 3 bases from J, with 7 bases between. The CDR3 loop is CASSNRDYEQYF. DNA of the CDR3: TGTGCCAGTAGTAATCGAGACTACGAGCAGTACTTC.

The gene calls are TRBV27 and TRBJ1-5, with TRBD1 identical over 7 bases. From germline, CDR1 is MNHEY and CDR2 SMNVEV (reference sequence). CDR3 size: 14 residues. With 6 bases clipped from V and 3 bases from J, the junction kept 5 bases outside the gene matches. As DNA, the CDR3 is TGTGCCAGCAGCATGACAGGGATCAATCAGCCCCAGCATTTT. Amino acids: CASSMTGINQPQHF.